This T cell receptor beta chain derives from a study of identical twins. Study-level findings and limits: Among monozygotic twins, out-of-frame TCR alpha sharing exceeded what models predicted. Insertions ran lower in abundant cord blood beta clonotypes, though not in memory repertoires. The study found excess low generation probability among twin-shared out-of-frame alpha sequences.

Points on this clonotype: The antigen remains unidentified.

Template switching added a universal primer site; cDNA carried unique molecular identifiers. TCRdb reprocessed the 5' RACE reads via MiXCR and lists one record per CDR3 protein. Found here are about 460,000 distinct CDR3 sequences, about 14% of them singletons; the top ten hold about 0.52%. Germline CDR1 MNHNS, CDR2 SASEGT. The CDR3 sequence is 14 residues long. Trimming took off 8 bases at V and 0 bases at J, with 12 bases between the two ends. The sample was also reused in another study, on yellow fever vaccine responses in identical twins.

This sequence joins TRBV6-1 and TRBJ2-3, with D unclear. This TCR was recovered from a woman younger than 30 in good health. The sequencing sample was made of CD4+ T cells sorted from blood. The CDR3 sequence: CASLQVRSTDTQYF. The DNA for the CDR3 is TGTGCCAGCCTTCAAGTGCGGAGCACAGATACGCAGTATTTT.